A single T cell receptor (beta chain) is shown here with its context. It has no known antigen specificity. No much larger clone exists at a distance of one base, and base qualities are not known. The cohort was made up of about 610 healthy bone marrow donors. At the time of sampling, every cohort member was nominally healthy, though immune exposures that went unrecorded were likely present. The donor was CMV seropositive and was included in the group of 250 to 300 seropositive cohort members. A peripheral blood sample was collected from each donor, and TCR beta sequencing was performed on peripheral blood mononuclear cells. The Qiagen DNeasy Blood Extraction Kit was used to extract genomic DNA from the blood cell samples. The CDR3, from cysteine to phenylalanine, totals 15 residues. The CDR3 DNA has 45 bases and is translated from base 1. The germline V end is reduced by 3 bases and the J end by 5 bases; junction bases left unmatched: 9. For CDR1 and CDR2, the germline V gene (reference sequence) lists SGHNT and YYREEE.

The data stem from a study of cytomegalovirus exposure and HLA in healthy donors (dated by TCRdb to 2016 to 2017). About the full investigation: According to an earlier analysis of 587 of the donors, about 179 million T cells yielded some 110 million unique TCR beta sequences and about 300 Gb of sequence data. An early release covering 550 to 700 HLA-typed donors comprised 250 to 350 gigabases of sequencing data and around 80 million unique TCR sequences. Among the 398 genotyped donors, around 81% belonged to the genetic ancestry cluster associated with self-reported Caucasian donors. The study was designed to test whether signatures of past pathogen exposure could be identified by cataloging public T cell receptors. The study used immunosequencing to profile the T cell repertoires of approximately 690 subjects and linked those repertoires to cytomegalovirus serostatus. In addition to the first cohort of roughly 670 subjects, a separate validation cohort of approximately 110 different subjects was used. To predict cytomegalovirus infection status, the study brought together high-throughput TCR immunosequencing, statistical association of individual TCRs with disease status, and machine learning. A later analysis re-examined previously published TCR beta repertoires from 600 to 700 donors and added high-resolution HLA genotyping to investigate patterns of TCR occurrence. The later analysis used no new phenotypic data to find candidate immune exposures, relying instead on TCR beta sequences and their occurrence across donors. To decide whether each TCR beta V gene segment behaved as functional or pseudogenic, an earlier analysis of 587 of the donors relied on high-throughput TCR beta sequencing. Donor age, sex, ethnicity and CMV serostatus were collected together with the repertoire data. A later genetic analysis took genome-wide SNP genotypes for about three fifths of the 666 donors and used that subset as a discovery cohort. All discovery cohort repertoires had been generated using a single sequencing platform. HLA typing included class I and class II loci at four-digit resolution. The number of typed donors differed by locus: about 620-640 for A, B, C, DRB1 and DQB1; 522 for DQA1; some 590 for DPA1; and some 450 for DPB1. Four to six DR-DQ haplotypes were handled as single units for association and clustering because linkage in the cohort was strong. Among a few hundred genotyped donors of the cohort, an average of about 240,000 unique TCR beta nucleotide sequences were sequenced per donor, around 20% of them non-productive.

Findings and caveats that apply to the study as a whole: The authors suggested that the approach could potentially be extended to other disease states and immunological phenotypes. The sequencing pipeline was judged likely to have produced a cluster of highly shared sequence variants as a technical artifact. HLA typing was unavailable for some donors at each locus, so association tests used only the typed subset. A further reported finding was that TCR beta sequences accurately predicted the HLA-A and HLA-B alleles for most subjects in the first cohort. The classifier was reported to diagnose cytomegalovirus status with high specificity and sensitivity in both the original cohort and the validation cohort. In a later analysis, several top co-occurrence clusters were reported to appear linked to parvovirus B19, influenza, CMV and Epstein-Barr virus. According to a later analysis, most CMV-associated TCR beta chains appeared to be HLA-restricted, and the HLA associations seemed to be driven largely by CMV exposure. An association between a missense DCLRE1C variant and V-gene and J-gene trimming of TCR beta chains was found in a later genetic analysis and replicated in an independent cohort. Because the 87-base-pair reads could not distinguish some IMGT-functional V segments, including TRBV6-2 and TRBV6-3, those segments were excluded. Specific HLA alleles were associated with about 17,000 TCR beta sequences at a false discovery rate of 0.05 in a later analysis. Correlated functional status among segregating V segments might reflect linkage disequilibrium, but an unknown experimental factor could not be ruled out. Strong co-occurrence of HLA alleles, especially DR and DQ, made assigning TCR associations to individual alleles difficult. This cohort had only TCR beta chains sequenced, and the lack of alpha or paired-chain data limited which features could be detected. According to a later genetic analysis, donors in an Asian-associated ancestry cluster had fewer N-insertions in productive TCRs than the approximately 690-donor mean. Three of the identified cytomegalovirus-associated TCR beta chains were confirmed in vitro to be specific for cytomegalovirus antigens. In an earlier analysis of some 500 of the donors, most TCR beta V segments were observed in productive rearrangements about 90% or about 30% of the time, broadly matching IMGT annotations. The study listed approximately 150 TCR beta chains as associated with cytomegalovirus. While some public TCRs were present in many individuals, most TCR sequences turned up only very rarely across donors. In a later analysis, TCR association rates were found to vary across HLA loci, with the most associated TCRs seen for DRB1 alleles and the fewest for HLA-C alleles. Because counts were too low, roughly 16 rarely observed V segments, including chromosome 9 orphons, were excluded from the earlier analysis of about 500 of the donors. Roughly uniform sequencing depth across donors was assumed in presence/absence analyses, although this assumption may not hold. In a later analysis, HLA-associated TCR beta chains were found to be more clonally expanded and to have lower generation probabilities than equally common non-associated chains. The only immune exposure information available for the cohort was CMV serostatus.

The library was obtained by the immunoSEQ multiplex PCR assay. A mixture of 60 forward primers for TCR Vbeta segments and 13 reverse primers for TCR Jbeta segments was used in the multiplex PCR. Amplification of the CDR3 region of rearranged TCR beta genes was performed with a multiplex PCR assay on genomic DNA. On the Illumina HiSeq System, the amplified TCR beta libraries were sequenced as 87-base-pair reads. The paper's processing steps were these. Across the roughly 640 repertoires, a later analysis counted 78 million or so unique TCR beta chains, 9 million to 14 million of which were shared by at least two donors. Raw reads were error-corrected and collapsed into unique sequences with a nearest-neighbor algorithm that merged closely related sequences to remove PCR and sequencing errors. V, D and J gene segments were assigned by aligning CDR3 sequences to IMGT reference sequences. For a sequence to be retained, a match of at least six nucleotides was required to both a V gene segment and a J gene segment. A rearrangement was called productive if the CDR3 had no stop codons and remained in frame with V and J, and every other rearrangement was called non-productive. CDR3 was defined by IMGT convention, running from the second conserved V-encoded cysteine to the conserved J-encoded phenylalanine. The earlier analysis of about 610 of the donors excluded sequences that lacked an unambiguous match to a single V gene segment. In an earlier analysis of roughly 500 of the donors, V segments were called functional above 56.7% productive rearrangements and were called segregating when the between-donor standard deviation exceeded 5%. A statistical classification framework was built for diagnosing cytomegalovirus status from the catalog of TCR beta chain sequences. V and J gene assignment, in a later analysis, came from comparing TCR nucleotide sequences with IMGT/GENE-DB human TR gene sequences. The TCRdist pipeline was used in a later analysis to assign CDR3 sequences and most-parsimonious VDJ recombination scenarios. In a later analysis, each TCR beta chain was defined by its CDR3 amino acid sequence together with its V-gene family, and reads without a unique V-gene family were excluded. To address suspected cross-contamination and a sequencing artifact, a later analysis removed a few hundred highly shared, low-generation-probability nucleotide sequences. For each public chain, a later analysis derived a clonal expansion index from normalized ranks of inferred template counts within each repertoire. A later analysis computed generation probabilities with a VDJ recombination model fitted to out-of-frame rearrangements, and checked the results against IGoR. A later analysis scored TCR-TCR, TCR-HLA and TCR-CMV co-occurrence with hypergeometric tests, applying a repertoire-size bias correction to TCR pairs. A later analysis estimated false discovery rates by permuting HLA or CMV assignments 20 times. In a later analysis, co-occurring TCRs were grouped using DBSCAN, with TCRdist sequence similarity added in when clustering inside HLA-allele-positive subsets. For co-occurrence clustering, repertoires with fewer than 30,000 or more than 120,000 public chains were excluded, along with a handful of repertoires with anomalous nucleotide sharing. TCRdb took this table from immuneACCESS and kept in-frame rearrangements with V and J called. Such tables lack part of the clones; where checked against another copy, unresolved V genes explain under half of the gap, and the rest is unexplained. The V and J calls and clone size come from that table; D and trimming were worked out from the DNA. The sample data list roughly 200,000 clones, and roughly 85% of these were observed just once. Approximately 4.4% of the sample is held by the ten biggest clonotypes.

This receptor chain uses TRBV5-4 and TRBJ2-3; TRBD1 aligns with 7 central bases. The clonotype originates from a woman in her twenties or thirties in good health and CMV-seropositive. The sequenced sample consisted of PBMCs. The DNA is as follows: TGTGCCAGCAGCTCCAACAGGGGATTGGGAGATACGCAGTATTTT. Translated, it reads CASSSNRGLGDTQYF.